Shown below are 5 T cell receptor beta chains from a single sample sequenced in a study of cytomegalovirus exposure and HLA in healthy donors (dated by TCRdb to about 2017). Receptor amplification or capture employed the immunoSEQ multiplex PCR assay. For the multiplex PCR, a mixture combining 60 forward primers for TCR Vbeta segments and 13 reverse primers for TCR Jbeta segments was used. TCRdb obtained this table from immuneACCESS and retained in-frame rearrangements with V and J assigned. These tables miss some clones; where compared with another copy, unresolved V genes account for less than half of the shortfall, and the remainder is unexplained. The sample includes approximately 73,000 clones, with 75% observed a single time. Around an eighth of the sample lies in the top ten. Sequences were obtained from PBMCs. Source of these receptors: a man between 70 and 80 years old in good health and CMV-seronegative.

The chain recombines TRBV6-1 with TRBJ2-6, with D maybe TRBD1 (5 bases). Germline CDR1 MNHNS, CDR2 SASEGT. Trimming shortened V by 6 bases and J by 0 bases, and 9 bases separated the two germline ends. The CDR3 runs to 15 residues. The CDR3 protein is CASRFDSSGANVLTF. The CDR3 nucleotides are TGTGCCAGCAGATTCGACAGCTCTGGGGCCAACGTCCTGACTTTC.

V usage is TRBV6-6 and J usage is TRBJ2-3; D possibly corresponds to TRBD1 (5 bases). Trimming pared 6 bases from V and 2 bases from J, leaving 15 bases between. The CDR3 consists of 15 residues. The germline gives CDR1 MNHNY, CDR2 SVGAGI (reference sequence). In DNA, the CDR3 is TGTGCCAGCAGCCATCCCCAGGGCCTCACAGATACGCAGTATTTT. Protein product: CASSHPQGLTDTQYF.

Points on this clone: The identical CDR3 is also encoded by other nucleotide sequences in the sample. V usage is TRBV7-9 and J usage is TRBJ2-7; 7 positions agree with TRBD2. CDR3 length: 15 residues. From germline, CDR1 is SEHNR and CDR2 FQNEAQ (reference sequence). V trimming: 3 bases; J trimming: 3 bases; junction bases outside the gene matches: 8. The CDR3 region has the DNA TGTGCCAGCAGCTTGGATCGGACTAGTGACTACGAGCAGTACTTC. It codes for CASSLDRTSDYEQYF.

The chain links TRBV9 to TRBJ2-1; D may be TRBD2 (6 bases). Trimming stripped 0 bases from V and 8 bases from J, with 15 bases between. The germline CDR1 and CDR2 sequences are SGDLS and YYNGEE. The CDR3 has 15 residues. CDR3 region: CASSVEIASVYEQFF. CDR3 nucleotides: TGTGCCAGCAGCGTAGAAATCGCTAGCGTCTATGAGCAGTTCTTC.

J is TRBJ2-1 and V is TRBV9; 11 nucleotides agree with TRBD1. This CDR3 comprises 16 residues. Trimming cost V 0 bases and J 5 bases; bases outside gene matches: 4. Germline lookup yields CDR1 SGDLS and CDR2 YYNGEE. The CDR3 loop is CASSVVGQGADNEQFF. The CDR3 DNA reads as TGTGCCAGCAGCGTAGTCGGACAGGGGGCAGACAATGAGCAGTTCTTC. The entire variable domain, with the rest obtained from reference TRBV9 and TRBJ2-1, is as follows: DSGVTQTPKHLITATGQRVTLRCSPRSGDLSVYWYQQSLDQGLQFLIQYYNGEERAKGNILERFSAQQFPDLHSELNLSSLELGDSALYFCASSVVGQGADNEQFFGPGTRLTVL.